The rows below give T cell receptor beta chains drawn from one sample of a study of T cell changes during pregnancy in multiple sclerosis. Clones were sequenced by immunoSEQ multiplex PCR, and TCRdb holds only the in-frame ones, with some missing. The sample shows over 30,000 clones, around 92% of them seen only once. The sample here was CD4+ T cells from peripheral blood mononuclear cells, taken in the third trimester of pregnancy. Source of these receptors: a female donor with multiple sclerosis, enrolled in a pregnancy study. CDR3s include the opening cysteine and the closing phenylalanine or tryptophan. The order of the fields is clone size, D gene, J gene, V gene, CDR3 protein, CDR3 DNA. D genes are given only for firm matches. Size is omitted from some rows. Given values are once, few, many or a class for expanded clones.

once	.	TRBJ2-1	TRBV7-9	CASSLNAGTYNEQFF	TGTGCCAGCAGCTTAAACGCGGGAACCTACAATGAGCAGTTCTTC
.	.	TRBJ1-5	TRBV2	CASTSGGAGQPQHF	TGTGCCAGCACTTCGGGGGGCGCGGGTCAGCCCCAGCATTTT
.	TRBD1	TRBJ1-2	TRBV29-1	CSVEGQGSGYTF	TGCAGCGTTGAAGGACAGGGGAGTGGCTACACCTTC
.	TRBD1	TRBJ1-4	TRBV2	CASSEVSGGREKLFF	TGTGCCAGCAGTGAAGTGTCAGGGGGTCGTGAAAAACTGTTTTTT
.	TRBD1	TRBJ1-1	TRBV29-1	CSVRQGNWGTEAFF	TGCAGCGTTCGACAGGGAAATTGGGGCACTGAAGCTTTCTTT
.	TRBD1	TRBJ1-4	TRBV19	CASSMGTAPEKLFF	TGTGCCAGTAGTATGGGGACAGCCCCTGAAAAACTGTTTTTT
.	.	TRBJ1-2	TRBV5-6	CASSLVAPGGYGYTF	TGTGCCAGCAGCTTGGTGGCACCAGGAGGTTACGGCTACACCTTC
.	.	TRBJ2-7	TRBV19	CASSIRYREGSEQYF	TGTGCCAGTAGTATAAGGTACAGGGAGGGAAGCGAGCAGTACTTC
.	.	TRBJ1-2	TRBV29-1	CSVEYLGPAEGYTF	TGCAGCGTTGAATATTTGGGGCCGGCGGAGGGCTACACCTTC
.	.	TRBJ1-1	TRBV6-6	CASREAGTKNTEAFF	TGTGCCAGCAGAGAGGCCGGGACAAAGAACACTGAAGCTTTCTTT
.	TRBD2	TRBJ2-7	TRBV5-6	CASSTGTSGVSYEQYF	TGTGCCAGCAGTACCGGGACTAGCGGAGTCTCCTACGAGCAGTACTTC
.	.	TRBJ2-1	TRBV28	CASNWGGTHNEQFF	TGTGCCAGCAACTGGGGCGGGACCCACAATGAGCAGTTCTTC
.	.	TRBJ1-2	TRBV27	CASKYGKAWGYTF	TGTGCCAGCAAGTACGGGAAAGCTTGGGGCTACACCTTC
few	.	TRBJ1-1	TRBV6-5	CASRSEGEAFF	TGTGCCAGCAGATCGGAGGGGGAAGCTTTCTTT
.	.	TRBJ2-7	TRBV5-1	CASSTFTSFLYEQYF	TGCGCCAGCAGCACCTTCACTAGTTTTCTATACGAGCAGTACTTC
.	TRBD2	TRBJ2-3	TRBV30	CAWSVRRLAGGTDTQYF	TGTGCCTGGAGTGTACGGCGGCTAGCGGGTGGTACAGATACGCAGTATTTT
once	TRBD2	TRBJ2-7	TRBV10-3	CAINPSGREGHEQYF	TGTGCCATCAATCCTAGCGGGAGAGAGGGCCACGAGCAGTACTTC
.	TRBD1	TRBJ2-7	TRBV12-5	CASGGQGQGRYEQYF	TGTGCTAGTGGCGGGCAGGGACAGGGCCGCTACGAGCAGTACTTC
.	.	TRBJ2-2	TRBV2	CASSELANTGELFF	TGTGCCAGCAGTGAATTGGCTAACACCGGGGAGCTGTTTTTT
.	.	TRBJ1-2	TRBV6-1	CASAKMGAGQGYTF	TGTGCCAGCGCCAAAATGGGGGCAGGCCAAGGCTACACCTTC